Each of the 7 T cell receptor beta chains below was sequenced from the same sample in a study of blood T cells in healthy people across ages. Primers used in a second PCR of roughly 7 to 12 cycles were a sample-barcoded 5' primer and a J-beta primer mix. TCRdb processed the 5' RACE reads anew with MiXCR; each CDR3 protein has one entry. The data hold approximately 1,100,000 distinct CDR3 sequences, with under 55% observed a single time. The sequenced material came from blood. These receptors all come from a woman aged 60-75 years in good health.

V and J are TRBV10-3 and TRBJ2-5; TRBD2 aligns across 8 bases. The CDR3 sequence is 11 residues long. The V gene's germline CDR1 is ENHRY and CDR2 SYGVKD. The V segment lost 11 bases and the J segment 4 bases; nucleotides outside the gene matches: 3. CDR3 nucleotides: TGTGCCTCGGGGGGGAGAGAGACCCAGTACTTC. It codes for CASGGRETQYF.

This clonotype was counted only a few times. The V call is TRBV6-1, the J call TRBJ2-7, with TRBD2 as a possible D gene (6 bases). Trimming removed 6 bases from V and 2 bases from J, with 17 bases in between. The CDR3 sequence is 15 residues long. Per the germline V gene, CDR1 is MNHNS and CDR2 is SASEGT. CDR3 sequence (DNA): TGTGCCAGCAGAACGGGACTTGTGATAACCTACGAGCAGTACTTC. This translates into CASRTGLVITYEQYF.

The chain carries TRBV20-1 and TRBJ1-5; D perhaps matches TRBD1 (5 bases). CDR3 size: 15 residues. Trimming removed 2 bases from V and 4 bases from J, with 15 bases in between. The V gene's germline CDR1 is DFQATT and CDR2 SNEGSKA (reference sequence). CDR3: CSARPPGRRNQPQHF. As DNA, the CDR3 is TGCAGTGCTAGACCGCCGGGACGTAGAAATCAGCCCCAGCATTTT.

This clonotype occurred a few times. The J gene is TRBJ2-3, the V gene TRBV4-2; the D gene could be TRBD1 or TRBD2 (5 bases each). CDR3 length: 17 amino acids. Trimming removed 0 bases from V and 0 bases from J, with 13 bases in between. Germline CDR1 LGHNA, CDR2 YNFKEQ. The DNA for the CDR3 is TGTGCCAGCAGCCAAGAACCTCTCGGGACCAGCACAGATACGCAGTATTTT. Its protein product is CASSQEPLGTSTDTQYF.

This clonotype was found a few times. The CDR3 sequence is CASSDAGGKYEQYF. Here the CDR3 DNA reads TGTGCCAGCAGCGACGCCGGGGGCAAGTACGAGCAGTACTTC. This chain joins TRBV13 and TRBJ2-7; TRBD1 or TRBD2 may be the D gene (6 bases each). Germline CDR1 reads PRHDT; CDR2 reads FYEKMQ (reference sequence). There are 14 residues in the CDR3. The germline V and J ends were trimmed by 5 bases and 4 bases, with 15 bases remaining between them. Full variable domain (rest looked up from reference TRBV13 and TRBJ2-7): AAGVIQSPRHLIKEKRETATLKCYPIPRHDTVYWYQQGPGQDPQFLISFYEKMQSDKGSIPDRFSAQQFSDYHSELNMSSLELGDSALYFCASSDAGGKYEQYFGPGTRLTVT.

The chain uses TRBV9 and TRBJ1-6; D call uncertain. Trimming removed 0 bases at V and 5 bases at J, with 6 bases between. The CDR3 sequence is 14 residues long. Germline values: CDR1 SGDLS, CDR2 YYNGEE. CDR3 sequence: CASSVGGNNSPLHF. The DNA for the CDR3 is TGTGCCAGCAGCGTAGGGGGAAATAATTCACCCCTCCACTTT.

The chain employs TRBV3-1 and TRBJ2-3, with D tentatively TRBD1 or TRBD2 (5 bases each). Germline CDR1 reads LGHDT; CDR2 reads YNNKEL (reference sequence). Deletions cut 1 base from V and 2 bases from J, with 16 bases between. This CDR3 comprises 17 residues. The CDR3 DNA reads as TGTGCCAGCAGCCAAGGGGACCCAGCAAGGAACACAGATACGCAGTATTTT. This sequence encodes CASSQGDPARNTDTQYF.